This T cell receptor (beta chain) was sequenced for a study of a mutant IDH1 vaccine in newly diagnosed glioma. About the study: Antecedent treatment encompassed radiotherapy, temozolomide, or their combination; the majority received both. Whole-study findings and limits: Top-clonotype changes in peripheral T cells seemed unrelated to pseudoprogression. Vaccination elicited immune responses in around 93% of patients.

The ends were cut back, 5 bases at V and 1 base at J, with 6 bases in the middle. Germline loops: CDR1 LNHDA, CDR2 SQIVND (reference sequence). The CDR3 is made up of 13 amino acids. Repertoires were generated with immunoSEQ multiplex PCR, while TCRdb's copy carries only in-frame clones and drops some. The table has tens of thousands of clones, roughly 78% seen once; the top ten hold about 8.2%. This clone was observed a few times. Antigen unknown. The time point denotes: week 11, during vaccination. Each dose of the vaccine consisted of 300 ug of mutant IDH1 20-mer peptide, with topical imiquimod. The source material was PBMCs, sampled from a glioma patient whose treatment included an IDH1 peptide vaccine. V usage is TRBV19 and J usage is TRBJ1-3; D gene unclear. The TCR originated in a man aged 35 to 55 with glioma. CDR3 coding DNA: TGTGCCAGTAGTCCTGGGTCTGGAAACACCATATATTTT. Translation gives CASSPGSGNTIYF.